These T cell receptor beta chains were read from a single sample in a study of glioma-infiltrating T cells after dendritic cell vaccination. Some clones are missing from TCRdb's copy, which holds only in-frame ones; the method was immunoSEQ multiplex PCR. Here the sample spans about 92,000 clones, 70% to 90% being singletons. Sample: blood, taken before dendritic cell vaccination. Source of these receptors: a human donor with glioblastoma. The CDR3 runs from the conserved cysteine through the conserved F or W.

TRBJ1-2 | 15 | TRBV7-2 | CASSLRQGPMEGYTF
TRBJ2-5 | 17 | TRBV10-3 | CAIRGSGTSGDVETQYF
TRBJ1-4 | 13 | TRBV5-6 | CASSLLRNEKLFF
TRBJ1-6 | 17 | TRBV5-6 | CASSPKTGTALNSPLHF
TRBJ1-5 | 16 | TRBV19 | CASSQSQGQGIQPQHF
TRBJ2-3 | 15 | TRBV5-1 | CASSLALAGGDTQYF
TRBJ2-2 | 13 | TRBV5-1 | CASSLEGAGELFF
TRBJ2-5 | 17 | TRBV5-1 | CASGLRLAGVGGETQYF
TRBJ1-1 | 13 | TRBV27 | CASSYDRDTEAFF
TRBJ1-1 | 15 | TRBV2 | CASSEGTGLNTEAFF
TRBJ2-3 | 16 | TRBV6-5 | CASSYGPSRDTDTQYF
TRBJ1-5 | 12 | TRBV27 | CASSSRNQPQHF
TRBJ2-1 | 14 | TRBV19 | CASRPGTGVNEQFF
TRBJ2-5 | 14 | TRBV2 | CAGSTGQGQETQYF
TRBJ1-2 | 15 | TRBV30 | CAWSIAGGSDYGYTF
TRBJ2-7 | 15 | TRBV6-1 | CASSSGTSGTYEQYF
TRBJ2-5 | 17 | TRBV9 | CASSVDVTSGSGETQYF
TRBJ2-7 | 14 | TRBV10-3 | CAILTTRPSYEQYF
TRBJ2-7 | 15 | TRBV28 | CASSLGDRVRGEQYF
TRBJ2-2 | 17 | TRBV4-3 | CASSHYTGGAVGGELFF
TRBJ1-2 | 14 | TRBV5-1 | CASSLVQGRKGYTF
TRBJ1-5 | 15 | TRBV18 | CASSPFQALNQPQHF
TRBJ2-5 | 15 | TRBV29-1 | CSVGYRGEGLETQYF
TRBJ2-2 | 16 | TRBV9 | CASSGRQGVDTGELFF
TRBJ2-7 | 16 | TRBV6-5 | CASSYELAGSSYEQYF
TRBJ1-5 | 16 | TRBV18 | CASSPQGGGSNQPQHF
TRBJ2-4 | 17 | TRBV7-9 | CASSSRESGQGNNIQYF
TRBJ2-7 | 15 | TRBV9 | CASSPRQARTYEQYF
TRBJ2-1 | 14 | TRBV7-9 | CASSLKGGYNEQFF
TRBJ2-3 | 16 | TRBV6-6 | CASSYSAGGGTDTQYF
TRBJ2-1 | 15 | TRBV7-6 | CASSLAGSSYNEQFF
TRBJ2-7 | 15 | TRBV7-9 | CASSPRDSFTYEQYF
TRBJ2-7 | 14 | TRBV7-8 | CASSLTGLASEQYF
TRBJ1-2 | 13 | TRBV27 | CASSLARSDGYTF
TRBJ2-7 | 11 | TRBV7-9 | CASSLKGQFSF
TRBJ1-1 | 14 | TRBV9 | CASSPGQGHTEAFF
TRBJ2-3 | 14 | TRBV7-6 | CASSLAGGGDTQYF
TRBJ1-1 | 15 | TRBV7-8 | CASSSRDGRNTEAFF
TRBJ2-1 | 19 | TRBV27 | CASSLRWSASSGSYNEQFF
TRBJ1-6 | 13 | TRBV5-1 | CASSLTENSPLHF
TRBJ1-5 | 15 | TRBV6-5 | CASSYDSNINQPQHF